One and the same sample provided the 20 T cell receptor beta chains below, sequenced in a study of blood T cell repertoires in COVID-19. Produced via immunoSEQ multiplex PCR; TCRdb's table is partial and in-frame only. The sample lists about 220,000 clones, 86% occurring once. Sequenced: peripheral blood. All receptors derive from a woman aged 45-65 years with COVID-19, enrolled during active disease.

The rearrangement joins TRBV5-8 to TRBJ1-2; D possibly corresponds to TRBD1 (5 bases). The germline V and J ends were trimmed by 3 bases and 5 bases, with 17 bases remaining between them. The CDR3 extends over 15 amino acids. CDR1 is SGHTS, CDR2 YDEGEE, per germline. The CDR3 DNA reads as TGTGCCAGCAGCTCGTCCAGGGTAGAGGTGTATGGCTACACCTTC. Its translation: CASSSSRVEVYGYTF.

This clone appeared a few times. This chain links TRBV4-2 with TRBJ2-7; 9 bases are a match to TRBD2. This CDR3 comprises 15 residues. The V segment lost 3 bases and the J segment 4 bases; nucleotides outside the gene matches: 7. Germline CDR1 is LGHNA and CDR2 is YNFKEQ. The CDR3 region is CASSHQRGAEYEQYF. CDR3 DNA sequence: TGTGCCAGCAGCCACCAGCGGGGGGCCGAATACGAGCAGTACTTC.

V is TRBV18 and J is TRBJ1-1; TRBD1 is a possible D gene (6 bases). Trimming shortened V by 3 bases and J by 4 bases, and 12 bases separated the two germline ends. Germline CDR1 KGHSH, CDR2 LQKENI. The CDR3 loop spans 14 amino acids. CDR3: CASSPVQGSTEAFF. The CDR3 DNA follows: TGTGCCAGCTCACCCGTCCAGGGGAGCACTGAAGCTTTCTTT.

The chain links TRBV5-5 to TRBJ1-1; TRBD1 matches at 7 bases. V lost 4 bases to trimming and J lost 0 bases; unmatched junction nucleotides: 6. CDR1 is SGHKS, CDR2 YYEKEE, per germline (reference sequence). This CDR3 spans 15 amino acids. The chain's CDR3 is CASSHWGQMNTEAFF. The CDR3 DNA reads TGTGCCAGCAGCCACTGGGGACAGATGAACACTGAAGCTTTCTTT.

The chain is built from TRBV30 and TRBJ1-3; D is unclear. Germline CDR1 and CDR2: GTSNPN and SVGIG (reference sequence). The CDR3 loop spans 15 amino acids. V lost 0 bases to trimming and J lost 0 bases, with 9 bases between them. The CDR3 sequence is CAWSVWRDSGNTIYF. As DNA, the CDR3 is TGTGCCTGGAGTGTTTGGAGGGACTCTGGAAACACCATATATTTT.

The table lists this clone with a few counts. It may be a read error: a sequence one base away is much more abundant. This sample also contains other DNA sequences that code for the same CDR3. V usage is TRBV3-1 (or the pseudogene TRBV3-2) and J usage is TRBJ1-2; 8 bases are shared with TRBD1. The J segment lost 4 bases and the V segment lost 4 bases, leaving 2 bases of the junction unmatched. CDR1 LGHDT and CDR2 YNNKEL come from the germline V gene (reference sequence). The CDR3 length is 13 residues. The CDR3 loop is CASSPGTGYGYTF. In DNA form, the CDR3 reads TGTGCCAGCAGCCCCGGGACAGGCTATGGCTACACCTTC.

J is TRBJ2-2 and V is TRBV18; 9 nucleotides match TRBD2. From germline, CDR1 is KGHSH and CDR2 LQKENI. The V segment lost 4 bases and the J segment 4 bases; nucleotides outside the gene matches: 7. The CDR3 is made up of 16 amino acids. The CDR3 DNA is TGTGCCAGCTCACGATTAGCGGGGGCGACCACCGGGGAGCTGTTTTTT. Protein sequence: CASSRLAGATTGELFF.

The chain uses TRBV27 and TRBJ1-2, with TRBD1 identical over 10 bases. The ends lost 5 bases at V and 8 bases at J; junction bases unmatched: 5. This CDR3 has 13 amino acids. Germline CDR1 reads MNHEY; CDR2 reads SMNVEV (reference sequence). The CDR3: CASSATGGAGYTF. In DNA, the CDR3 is TGTGCCAGCAGTGCGACAGGGGGCGCCGGCTACACCTTC.

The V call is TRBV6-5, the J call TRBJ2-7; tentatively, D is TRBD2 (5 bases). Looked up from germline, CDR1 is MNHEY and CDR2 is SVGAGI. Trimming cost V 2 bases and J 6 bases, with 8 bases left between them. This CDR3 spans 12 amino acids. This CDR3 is CASSYRGGEQYF. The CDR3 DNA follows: TGTGCCAGCAGTTACCGGGGTGGCGAGCAGTACTTC.

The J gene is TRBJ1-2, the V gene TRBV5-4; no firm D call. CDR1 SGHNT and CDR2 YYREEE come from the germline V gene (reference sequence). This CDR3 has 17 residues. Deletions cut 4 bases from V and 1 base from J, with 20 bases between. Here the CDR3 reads CASSPEDESFSNYGYTF. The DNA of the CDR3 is TGTGCCAGCAGCCCGGAGGACGAAAGCTTCAGTAACTATGGCTACACCTTC.

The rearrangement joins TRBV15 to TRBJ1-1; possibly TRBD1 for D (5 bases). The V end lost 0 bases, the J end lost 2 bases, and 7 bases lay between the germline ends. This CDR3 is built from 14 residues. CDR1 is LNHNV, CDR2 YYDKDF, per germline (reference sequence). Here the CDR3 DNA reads TGTGCCACCAGCAGAGAGACAGAAAACACTGAAGCTTTCTTT. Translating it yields CATSRETENTEAFF.

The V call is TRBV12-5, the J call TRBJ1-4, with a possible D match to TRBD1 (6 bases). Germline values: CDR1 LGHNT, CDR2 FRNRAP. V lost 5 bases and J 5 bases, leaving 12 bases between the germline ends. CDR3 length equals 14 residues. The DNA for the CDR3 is TGTGCTAGTGGTCCCGGACAGTCCAATGAAAAACTGTTTTTT. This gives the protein CASGPGQSNEKLFF.

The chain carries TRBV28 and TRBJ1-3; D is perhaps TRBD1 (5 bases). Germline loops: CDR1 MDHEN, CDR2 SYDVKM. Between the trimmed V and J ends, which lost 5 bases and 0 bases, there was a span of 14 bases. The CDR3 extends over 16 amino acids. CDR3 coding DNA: TGTGCCAGCAGTGAGGGGACTGCGCTCTCTGGAAACACCATATATTTT. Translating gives CASSEGTALSGNTIYF. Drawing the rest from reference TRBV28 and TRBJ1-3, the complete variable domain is DVKVTQSSRYLVKRTGEKVFLECVQDMDHENMFWYRQDPGLGLRLIYFSYDVKMKEKGDIPEGYSVSREKKERFSLILESASTNQTSMYLCASSEGTALSGNTIYFGEGSWLTVV.

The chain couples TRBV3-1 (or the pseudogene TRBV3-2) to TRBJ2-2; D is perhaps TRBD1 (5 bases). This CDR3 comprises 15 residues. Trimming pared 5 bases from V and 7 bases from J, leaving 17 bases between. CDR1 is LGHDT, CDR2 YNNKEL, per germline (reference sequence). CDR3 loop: CASSSQGTGVGELFF. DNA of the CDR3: TGTGCCAGCAGCTCTCAGGGTACTGGCGTCGGGGAGCTGTTTTTT.

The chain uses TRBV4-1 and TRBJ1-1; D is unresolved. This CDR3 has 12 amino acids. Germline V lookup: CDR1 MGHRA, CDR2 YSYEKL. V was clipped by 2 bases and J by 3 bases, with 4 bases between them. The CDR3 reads CASSQPYTEAFF. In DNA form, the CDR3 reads TGCGCCAGCAGCCAACCGTACACTGAAGCTTTCTTT.

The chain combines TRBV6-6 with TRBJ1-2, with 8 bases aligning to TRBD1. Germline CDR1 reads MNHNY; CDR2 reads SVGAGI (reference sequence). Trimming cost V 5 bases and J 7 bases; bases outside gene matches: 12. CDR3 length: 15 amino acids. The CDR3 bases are TGTGCCAGCAGTACTCAAGCGGCAGGGGGCGGTGGCTACACCTTC. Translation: CASSTQAAGGGGYTF.

The CDR3 spells CTSSQERGLPTSYEQYF. Written as DNA, the CDR3 is TGCACCAGCAGCCAAGAGCGGGGGCTCCCAACATCTTACGAGCAGTACTTC. The chain is built from TRBV1 and TRBJ2-7; TRBD2, as called in the table, went unchecked against the DNA. TRBV1 is a documented pseudogene. The CDR3 runs 17 residues.

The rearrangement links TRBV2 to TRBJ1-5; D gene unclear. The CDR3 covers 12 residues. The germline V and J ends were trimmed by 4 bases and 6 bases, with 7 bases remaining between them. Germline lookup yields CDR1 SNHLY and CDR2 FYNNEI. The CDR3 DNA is TGTGCCAGCAGTGGGGCAGGTCAGCCCCAGCATTTT. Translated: CASSGAGQPQHF.

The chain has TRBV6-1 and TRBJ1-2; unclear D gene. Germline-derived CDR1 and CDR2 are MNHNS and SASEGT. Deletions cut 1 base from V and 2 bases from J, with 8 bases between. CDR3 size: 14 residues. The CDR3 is CASSEVRGNYGYTF. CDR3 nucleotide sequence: TGTGCCAGCAGTGAAGTTAGAGGAAACTATGGCTACACCTTC.

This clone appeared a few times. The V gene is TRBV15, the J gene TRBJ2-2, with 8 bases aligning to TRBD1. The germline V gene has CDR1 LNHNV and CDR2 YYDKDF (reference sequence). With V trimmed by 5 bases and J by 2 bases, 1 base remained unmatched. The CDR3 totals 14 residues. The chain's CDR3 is CATSGQGNTGELFF. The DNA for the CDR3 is TGTGCCACCAGCGGACAGGGAAACACCGGGGAGCTGTTTTTT.